One and the same sample provided the 10 T cell receptor beta chains below, sequenced in a study of T cells in Graves' hyperthyroidism and ophthalmopathy. TCR beta CDR3 regions were amplified from RNA transcripts. In the first-round RT-PCR of the TCR CDR3, the HTBI primer set was used. TCRdb itself ran the multiplex PCR reads through MiXCR, one entry per CDR3 protein. This table holds under 250,000 distinct CDR3 sequences, roughly 18% found once. Sequencing was carried out using blood. These receptors were taken from a middle-aged man with Graves' hyperthyroidism.

The V call is TRBV7-9, the J call TRBJ1-4, with D possibly being TRBD1 (6 bases). The V and J ends lost 5 bases and 4 bases respectively, with 8 bases between them. The length of the CDR3 is 13 residues. Per the germline V gene, CDR1 is SEHNR and CDR2 is FQNEAQ (reference sequence). CDR3 nucleotides: TGTGCCAGCAGCGGACAGAATAATGAAAAACTGTTTTTT. Translating it yields CASSGQNNEKLFF.

Many counts were recorded for this clonotype. The V gene is TRBV2, the J gene TRBJ2-1; 9 bases map to TRBD1. The V and J ends lost 6 bases and 4 bases, in that order; junction bases with no gene match: 10. Germline V gene sequence: CDR1 SNHLY, CDR2 FYNNEI. The CDR3 has 16 residues. CDR3 sequence: CASRRGDRAGYNEQFF. In DNA form, the CDR3 reads TGTGCCAGCAGACGAGGGGACAGGGCGGGGTACAATGAGCAGTTCTTC.

The chain recombines TRBV6-1 with TRBJ1-3; the D is unclear. The CDR3 extends over 14 amino acids. CDR1 MNHNS and CDR2 SASEGT come from the germline V gene. Trimming pared 4 bases from V and 0 bases from J, leaving 7 bases between. The CDR3 region has the DNA TGTGCCAGCAGTGGAACAGACTCTGGAAACACCATATATTTT. Translation: CASSGTDSGNTIYF.

This clonotype occurred a few times. The rearrangement links TRBV9 to TRBJ2-7, with TRBD2 matching over 8 bases. Looked up from germline, CDR1 is SGDLS and CDR2 is YYNGEE. The CDR3 extends over 13 amino acids. The junction had 2 bases not matched to a gene; V was cut back by 3 bases and J by 3 bases. CDR3 protein: CASSEAGDYEQYF. The CDR3 coding sequence is TGTGCCAGCAGCGAAGCGGGAGACTACGAGCAGTACTTC.

This clonotype was counted many times. The V and J genes are TRBV28 and TRBJ2-5; TRBD1 aligns across 8 bases. The trim removed 6 bases at V and 5 bases at J, leaving 8 bases unmatched. Germline lookup yields CDR1 MDHEN and CDR2 SYDVKM. This CDR3 has 14 amino acids. CDR3 protein: CASSSGQGWETQYF. The DNA for the CDR3 is TGTGCCAGCAGCTCCGGACAGGGATGGGAGACCCAGTACTTC.

This chain uses TRBV2 with TRBJ2-7; 10 bases fit TRBD1. CDR3 length: 14 amino acids. Germline lookup yields CDR1 SNHLY and CDR2 FYNNEI. V lost 8 bases to trimming and J lost 2 bases; unmatched junction nucleotides: 6. CDR3 amino acids: CASENGQGAYEQYF. The CDR3 bases are TGTGCCAGCGAGAACGGACAGGGGGCCTACGAGCAGTACTTC.

J is TRBJ2-5 and V is TRBV19; D tentatively fits TRBD1 or TRBD2 (5 bases each). The V end was cut by 4 bases, the J end by 5 bases, with 14 bases between. Per the germline V gene, CDR1 is LNHDA and CDR2 is SQIVND (reference sequence). This CDR3 region has 14 residues. The CDR3 DNA follows: TGTGCCAGTAGTAGGACCGGGACCTCGGAGACCCAGTACTTC. Translating gives CASSRTGTSETQYF.

The chain carries TRBV6-2 or TRBV6-3 and TRBJ2-1; 9 nucleotides align to TRBD2. CDR1 is MNHEY, CDR2 SVGEGT, per germline. The CDR3 totals 15 residues. The V segment lost 6 bases and the J segment 15 bases; nucleotides outside the gene matches: 18. CDR3 bases: TGTGCCAGCAGGGGAAGTTTTTTAGCGGGAGCTGCGGGGTTCTTC. This gives the protein CASRGSFLAGAAGFF.

This clonotype appeared many times. The rearrangement links TRBV28 to TRBJ1-5; D gene ambiguous. Trimming removed 8 bases from V and 0 bases from J, with 11 bases in between. Germline assignment: CDR1 MDHEN and CDR2 SYDVKM. CDR3 size: 14 residues. The CDR3 is CASRGGYSNQPQHF. The CDR3 bases are TGTGCCAGCCGAGGAGGTTATAGCAATCAGCCCCAGCATTTT.

The rearrangement links TRBV4-3 to TRBJ2-2, with D unclear. Germline V gives CDR1 LGHNA, CDR2 YSLEER. V was trimmed by 1 base and J by 0 bases, leaving 9 bases between them. The CDR3 consists of 16 residues. CDR3 DNA sequence: TGCGCCAGCAGCCAAGTGGAAGAAGCGAACACCGGGGAGCTGTTTTTT. Encoded protein: CASSQVEEANTGELFF.